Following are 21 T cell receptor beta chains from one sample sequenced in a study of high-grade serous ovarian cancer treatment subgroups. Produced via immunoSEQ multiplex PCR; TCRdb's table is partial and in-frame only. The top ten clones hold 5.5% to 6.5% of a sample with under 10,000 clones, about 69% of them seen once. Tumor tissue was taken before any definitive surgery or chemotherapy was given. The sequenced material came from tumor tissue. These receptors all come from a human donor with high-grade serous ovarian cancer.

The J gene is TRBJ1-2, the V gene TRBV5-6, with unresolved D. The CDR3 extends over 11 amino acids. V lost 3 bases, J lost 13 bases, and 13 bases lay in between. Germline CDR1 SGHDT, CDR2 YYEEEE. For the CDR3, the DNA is TGTGCCAGCAGCTACGGGCCTCTGGGCACCTTC. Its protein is CASSYGPLGTF.

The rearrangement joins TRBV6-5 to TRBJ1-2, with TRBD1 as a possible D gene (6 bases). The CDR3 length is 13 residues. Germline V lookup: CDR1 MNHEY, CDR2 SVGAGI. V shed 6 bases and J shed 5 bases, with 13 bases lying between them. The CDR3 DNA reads TGTGCCAGCAGGCCAGGGGTTCGTTATGGCTACACCTTC. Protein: CASRPGVRYGYTF.

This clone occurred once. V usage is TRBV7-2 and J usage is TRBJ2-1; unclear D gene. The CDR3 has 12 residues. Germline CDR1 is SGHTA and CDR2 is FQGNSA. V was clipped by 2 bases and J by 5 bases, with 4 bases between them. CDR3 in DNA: TGTGCCAGCAGCTTAAAACACAATGAGCAGTTCTTC. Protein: CASSLKHNEQFF. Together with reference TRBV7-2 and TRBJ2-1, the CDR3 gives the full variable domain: GAGVSQSPSNKVTEKGKDVELRCDPISGHTALYWYRQSLGQGLEFLIYFQGNSAPDKSGLPSDRFSAERTGGSVSTLTIQRTQQEDSAVYLCASSLKHNEQFFGPGTRLTVL.

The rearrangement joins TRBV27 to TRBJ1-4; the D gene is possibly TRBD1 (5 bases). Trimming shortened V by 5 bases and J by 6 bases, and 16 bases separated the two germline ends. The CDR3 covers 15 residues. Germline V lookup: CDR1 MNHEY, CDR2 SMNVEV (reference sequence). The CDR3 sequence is CASSPTQGFYEKLFF. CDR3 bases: TGTGCCAGCAGTCCGACTCAGGGATTTTATGAAAAACTGTTTTTT.

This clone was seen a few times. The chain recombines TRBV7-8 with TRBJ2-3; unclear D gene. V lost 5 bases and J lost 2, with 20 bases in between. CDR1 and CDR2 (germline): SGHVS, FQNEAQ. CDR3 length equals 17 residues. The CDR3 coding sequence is TGTGCCAGCAGCGGCCTTTTCGGCGGAGCCAACACAGATACGCAGTATTTT. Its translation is CASSGLFGGANTDTQYF.

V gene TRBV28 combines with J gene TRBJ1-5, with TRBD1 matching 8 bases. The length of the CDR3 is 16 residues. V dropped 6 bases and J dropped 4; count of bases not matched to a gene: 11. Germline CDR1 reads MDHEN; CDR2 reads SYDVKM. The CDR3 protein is CASSRRQGAGNQPQHF. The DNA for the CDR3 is TGTGCCAGCAGCCGACGCCAGGGGGCCGGTAATCAGCCCCAGCATTTT.

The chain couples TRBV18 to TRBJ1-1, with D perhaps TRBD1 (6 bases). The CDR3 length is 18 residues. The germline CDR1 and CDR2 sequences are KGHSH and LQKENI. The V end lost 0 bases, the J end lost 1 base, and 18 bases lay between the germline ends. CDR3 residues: CASSPPIGGGQGNTEAFF. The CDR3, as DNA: TGTGCCAGCTCACCACCAATCGGGGGGGGGCAGGGGAACACTGAAGCTTTCTTT. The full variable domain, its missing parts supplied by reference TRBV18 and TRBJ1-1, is NAGVMQNPRHLVRRRGQEARLRCSPMKGHSHVYWYRQLPEEGLKFMVYLQKENIIDESGMPKERFSAEFPKEGPSILRIQQVVRGDSAAYFCASSPPIGGGQGNTEAFFGQGTRLTVV.

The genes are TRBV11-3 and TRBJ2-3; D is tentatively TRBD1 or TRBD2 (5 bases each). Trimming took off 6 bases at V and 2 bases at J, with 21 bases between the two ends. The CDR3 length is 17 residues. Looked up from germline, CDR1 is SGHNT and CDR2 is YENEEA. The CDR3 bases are TGTGCCAGCAGTCCCAAGGACGGGACCCATTCCACAGATACGCAGTATTTT. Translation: CASSPKDGTHSTDTQYF.

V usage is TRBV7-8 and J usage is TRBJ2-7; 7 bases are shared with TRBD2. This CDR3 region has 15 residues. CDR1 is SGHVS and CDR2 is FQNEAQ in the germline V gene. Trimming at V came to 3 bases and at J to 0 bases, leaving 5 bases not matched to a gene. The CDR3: CASSFLADLSYEQYF. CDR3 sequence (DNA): TGTGCCAGCAGCTTCCTAGCGGATCTCTCCTACGAGCAGTACTTC. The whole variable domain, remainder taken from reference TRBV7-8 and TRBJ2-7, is GAGVSQSPRYKVAKRGQDVALRCDPISGHVSLFWYQQALGQGPEFLTYFQNEAQLDKSGLPSDRFFAERPEGSVSTLKIQRTQQEDSAVYLCASSFLADLSYEQYFGPGTRLTVT.

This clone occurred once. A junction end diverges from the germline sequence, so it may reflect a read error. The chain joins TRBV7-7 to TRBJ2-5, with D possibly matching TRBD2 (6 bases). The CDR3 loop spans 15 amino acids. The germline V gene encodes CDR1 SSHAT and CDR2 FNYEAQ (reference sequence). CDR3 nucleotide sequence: TGTGCTAGCAGCCCTAGGGTAGCGGACCAAGAGACCCAGTACTTC. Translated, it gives CASSPRVADQETQYF.

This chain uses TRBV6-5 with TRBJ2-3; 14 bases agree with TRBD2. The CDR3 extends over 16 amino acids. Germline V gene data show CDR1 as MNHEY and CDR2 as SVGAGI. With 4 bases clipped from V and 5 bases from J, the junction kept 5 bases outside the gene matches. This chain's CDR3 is CASSSGTSGRGDTQYF. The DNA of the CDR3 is TGTGCCAGCAGTTCGGGGACTAGCGGGAGAGGAGATACGCAGTATTTT.

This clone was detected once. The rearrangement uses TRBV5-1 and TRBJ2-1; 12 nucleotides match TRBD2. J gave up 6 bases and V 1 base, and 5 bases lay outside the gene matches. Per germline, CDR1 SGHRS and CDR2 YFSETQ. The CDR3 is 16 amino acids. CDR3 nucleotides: TGCGCCAGCAGCTTGCGGACTAGCGGGATCGGCAATGAGCAGTTCTTC. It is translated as CASSLRTSGIGNEQFF. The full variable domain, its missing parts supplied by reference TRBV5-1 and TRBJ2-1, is KAGVTQTPRYLIKTRGQQVTLSCSPISGHRSVSWYQQTPGQGLQFLFEYFSETQRNKGNFPGRFSGRQFSNSRSEMNVSTLELGDSALYLCASSLRTSGIGNEQFFGPGTRLTVL.

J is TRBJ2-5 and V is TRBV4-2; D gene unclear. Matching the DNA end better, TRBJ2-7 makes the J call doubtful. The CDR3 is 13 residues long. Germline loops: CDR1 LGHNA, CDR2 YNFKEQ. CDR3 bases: TGTGCCAGCAGCCCACGTAACTCCTACGAGCAGTACTTC. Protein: CASSPRNSYEQYF.

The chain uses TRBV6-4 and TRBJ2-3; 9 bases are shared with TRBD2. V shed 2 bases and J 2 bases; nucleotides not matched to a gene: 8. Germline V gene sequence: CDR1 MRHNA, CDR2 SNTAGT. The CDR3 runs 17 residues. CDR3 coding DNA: TGTGCCAGCAGTGACGGAGGAGCGGGAGGAGCCACAGATACGCAGTATTTT. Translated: CASSDGGAGGATDTQYF.

The CDR3 region is CASRIQQNTEAFF. CDR3 DNA: TGTGCCAGTCGGATACAGCAGAACACTGAAGCTTTCTTT. J is TRBJ1-1 and V is TRBV28; D gene uncertain. This CDR3 contains 13 residues. V was clipped by 9 bases and J by 1 base, with 12 bases between them. Germline V gives CDR1 MDHEN, CDR2 SYDVKM.

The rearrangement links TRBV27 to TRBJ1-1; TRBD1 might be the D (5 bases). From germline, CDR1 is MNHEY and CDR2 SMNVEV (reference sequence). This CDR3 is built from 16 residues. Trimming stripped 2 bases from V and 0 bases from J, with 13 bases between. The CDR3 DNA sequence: TGTGCCAGCAGTTTACGCGGGGCCCCGATGAACACTGAAGCTTTCTTT. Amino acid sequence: CASSLRGAPMNTEAFF.

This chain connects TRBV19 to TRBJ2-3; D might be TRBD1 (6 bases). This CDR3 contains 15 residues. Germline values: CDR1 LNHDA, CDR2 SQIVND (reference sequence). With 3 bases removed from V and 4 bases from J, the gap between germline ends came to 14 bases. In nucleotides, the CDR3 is TGTGCCAGTAGTATTCTACAGGGTGGGGCAGATACGCAGTATTTT. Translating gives CASSILQGGADTQYF.

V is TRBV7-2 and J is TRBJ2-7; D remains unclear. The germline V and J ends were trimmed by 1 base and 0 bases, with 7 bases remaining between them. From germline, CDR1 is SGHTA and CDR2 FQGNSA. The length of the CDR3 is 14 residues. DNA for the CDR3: TGTGCCAGCAGCTTAGACCCGAACTCCTACGAGCAGTACTTC. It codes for CASSLDPNSYEQYF.

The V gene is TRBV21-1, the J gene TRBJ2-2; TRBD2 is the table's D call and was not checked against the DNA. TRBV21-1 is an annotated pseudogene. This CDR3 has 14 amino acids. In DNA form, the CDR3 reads TGTGCCAGCAGCAAAGAGCCCAACACCGGGGAGCTGTTTTTT. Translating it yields CASSKEPNTGELFF.

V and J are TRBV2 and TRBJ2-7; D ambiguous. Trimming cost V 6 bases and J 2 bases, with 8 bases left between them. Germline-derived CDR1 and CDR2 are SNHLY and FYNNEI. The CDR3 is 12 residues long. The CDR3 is CASSERAYEQYF. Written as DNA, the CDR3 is TGTGCCAGCAGCGAGAGAGCCTACGAGCAGTACTTC. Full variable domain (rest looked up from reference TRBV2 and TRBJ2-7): EPEVTQTPSHQVTQMGQEVILRCVPISNHLYFYWYRQILGQKVEFLVSFYNNEISEKSEIFDDQFSVERPDGSNFTLKIRSTKLEDSAMYFCASSERAYEQYFGPGTRLTVT.

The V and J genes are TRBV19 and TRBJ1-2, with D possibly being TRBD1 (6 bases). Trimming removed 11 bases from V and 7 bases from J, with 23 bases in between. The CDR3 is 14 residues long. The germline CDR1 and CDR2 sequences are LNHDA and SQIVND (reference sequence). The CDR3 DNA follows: TGTGCCGGTACCTCGGGTCAGGGGCTCTCTGGCTACACCTTC. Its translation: CAGTSGQGLSGYTF.